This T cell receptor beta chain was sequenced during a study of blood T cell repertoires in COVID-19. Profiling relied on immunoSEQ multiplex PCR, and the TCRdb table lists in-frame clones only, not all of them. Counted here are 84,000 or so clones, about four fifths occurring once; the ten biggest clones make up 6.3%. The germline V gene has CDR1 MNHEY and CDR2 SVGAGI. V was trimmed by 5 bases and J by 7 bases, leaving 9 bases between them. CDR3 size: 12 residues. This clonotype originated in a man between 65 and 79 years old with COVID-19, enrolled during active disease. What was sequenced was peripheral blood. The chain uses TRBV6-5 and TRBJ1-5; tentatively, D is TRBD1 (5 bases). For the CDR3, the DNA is TGTGCCAGCAGTACAGGTGACCAGCCCCAGCATTTT. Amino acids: CASSTGDQPQHF.